Listed here are 26 T cell receptor beta chains from one sample, sequenced in a study of Graves' ophthalmopathy and Graves' hyperthyroidism. RNA transcripts served as template for amplifying TCR beta CDR3 sequences. Second-round multiplex PCR came after a first-round RT-PCR that employed HTBI primers. TCRdb ran MiXCR on the multiplex PCR reads and lists one entry per CDR3 protein. The sample records about 390,000 distinct CDR3 sequences, 17% being singletons. Material: peripheral blood. The source of these receptors is an adult woman with stable Graves' hyperthyroidism.

This clonotype was detected ten times or more. The rearrangement uses TRBV18 and TRBJ2-5; D might be TRBD2 (5 bases). Trimming took off 1 base at V and 1 base at J, with 10 bases between the two ends. The germline V gene has CDR1 KGHSH and CDR2 LQKENI. There are 15 residues in the CDR3. The CDR3 DNA is TGTGCCAGCTCACCACGAGACTACCGCCAAGAGACCCAGTACTTC. Its translation: CASSPRDYRQETQYF.

This clonotype appeared many times. The chain links TRBV20-1 to TRBJ1-2; D is perhaps TRBD1 (5 bases). This CDR3 is built from 13 residues. V shed 5 bases and J shed 0 bases, with 10 bases lying between them. Germline values: CDR1 DFQATT, CDR2 SNEGSKA (reference sequence). CDR3 nucleotide sequence: TGCAGTGCTCTCAGACAGACTAACTATGGCTACACCTTC. Translation: CSALRQTNYGYTF.

This clonotype has at least ten counts. The V call is TRBV6-1, the J call TRBJ1-6; D possibly corresponds to TRBD1 (6 bases). There are 13 residues in the CDR3. The germline CDR1 and CDR2 sequences are MNHNS and SASEGT. The V and J ends lost 7 bases and 6 bases respectively, with 10 bases between them. The CDR3 nucleotides read TGTGCCAGCAAGGGGACACGTAATTCACCCCTCCACTTT. The encoded protein is CASKGTRNSPLHF.

Here the CDR3 reads CASSLTDYGTEAFF. In nucleotides, the CDR3 is TGCGCCAGCAGCTTAACAGACTATGGTACTGAAGCTTTCTTT. The chain carries TRBV5-1 and TRBJ1-1; unclear D gene. The V end was cut by 2 bases, the J end by 5 bases, with 13 bases between. The CDR3 loop spans 14 amino acids. The germline CDR1 and CDR2 sequences are SGHRS and YFSETQ.

In its sample, this clonotype was seen a few times. This chain connects TRBV14 to TRBJ2-7; 9 nucleotides agree with TRBD1. The CDR3 is 15 residues long. V trimming: 4 bases; J trimming: 6 bases; junction bases outside the gene matches: 10. Germline V lookup: CDR1 SGHDN, CDR2 FVKESK. In nucleotides, the CDR3 is TGTGCCAGCAGCCCACTTCGGGGACAGGGTAGCGAGCAGTACTTC. It is translated as CASSPLRGQGSEQYF.

This clonotype showed up many times. V usage is TRBV4-3 and J usage is TRBJ1-1; 7 positions match TRBD1. The CDR3 consists of 12 residues. J gave up 5 bases and V 5 bases, and 2 bases lay outside the gene matches. Germline CDR1 LGHNA, CDR2 YSLEER. The CDR3 nucleotides read TGCGCCAGCAGCTTGACAGGGACTGAAGCTTTCTTT. Amino acid sequence: CASSLTGTEAFF.

This clonotype has at least ten counts. The chain is built from TRBV10-3 and TRBJ2-7; D gene unclear. This CDR3 comprises 13 residues. Germline V gives CDR1 ENHRY, CDR2 SYGVKD. The germline V and J ends were trimmed by 7 bases and 0 bases, with 10 bases remaining between them. CDR3: CAINKDVSYEQYF. The CDR3 coding sequence is TGTGCCATCAATAAGGACGTCTCCTACGAGCAGTACTTC.

This clonotype was seen ten or more times. This rearrangement joins TRBV12-5 to TRBJ2-7; D not resolved. Looked up from germline, CDR1 is LGHNT and CDR2 is FRNRAP. V was pared by 9 bases and J by 4 bases, with 16 bases between. The CDR3 is 13 residues long. CDR3 residues: CASRNRPIYEQYF. The CDR3, as DNA: TGTGCTAGCAGAAACAGACCGATATACGAGCAGTACTTC.

This clonotype was detected many times. The chain couples TRBV2 to TRBJ1-5; D uncertain. V lost 2 bases and J 1 base, leaving 9 bases between the germline ends. The CDR3 sequence is 15 residues long. From germline, CDR1 is SNHLY and CDR2 FYNNEI. The CDR3 protein is CASSERWQSNQPQHF. The CDR3 DNA reads TGTGCCAGCAGTGAACGGTGGCAGAGCAATCAGCCCCAGCATTTT.

In the case of this clonotype: This sequence may be a read error, since a much larger clone differs from it by one base. The chain links TRBV7-2 to TRBJ2-7, with 7 positions matching TRBD2. Germline V gives CDR1 SGHTA, CDR2 FQGNSA. This CDR3 is built from 17 residues. DNA of the CDR3: TGTGCCAGCAGCTTATCGGCTTATCCAGCGGGAACCTACAAGCAGTACTTC. Translation gives CASSLSAYPAGTYKQYF.

This chain joins TRBV11-2 and TRBJ2-2; D call uncertain. This CDR3 has 18 residues. CDR1 SGHAT and CDR2 FQNNGV come from the germline V gene. With 7 bases removed from V and 0 bases from J, the gap between germline ends came to 21 bases. The CDR3 DNA sequence: TGTGCCAGCATCTCCACCTCGGCTCTCCTCGCGAACACCGGGGAGCTGTTTTTT. Amino acid sequence: CASISTSALLANTGELFF.

The gene calls are TRBV11-1 and TRBJ1-5; D ambiguous. Trimming removed 1 base at V and 0 bases at J, with 16 bases between. The CDR3 length is 18 residues. Germline V CDR1 and CDR2: SGHAT, FQDESV (reference sequence). The CDR3 protein is CASSLGLRRDYSNQPQHF. In DNA form, the CDR3 reads TGTGCCAGCAGCTTAGGACTGAGGAGGGATTATAGCAATCAGCCCCAGCATTTT.

This clonotype was recorded many times. This chain links TRBV7-9 with TRBJ1-1, with D perhaps TRBD1 (5 bases). This CDR3 is built from 13 residues. CDR1 SEHNR and CDR2 FQNEAQ come from the germline V gene (reference sequence). V lost 7 bases and J 4 bases, leaving 13 bases between the germline ends. In nucleotides, the CDR3 is TGTGCCAGCACCCTGGGGCTTGCCACTGAAGCTTTCTTT. Amino acid sequence: CASTLGLATEAFF. Looking up the rest from reference TRBV7-9 and TRBJ1-1 gives the full variable domain: DTGVSQNPRHKITKRGQNVTFRCDPISEHNRLYWYRQTLGQGPEFLTYFQNEAQLEKSRLLSDRFSAERPKGSFSTLEIQRTEQGDSAMYLCASTLGLATEAFFGQGTRLTVV.

The genes are TRBV15 and TRBJ1-1; a possible D gene is TRBD1 (5 bases). With 2 bases removed from V and 4 bases from J, the gap between germline ends came to 11 bases. The V gene's germline CDR1 is LNHNV and CDR2 YYDKDF (reference sequence). CDR3 length equals 14 residues. CDR3 protein: CATSRLQGVTEAFF. In DNA, the CDR3 is TGTGCCACCAGCAGACTTCAGGGTGTCACTGAAGCTTTCTTT. The full variable domain, completed using reference TRBV15 and TRBJ1-1, is DAMVIQNPRYQVTQFGKPVTLSCSQTLNHNVMYWYQQKSSQAPKLLFHYYDKDFNNEADTPDNFQSRRPNTSFCFLDIRSPGLGDTAMYLCATSRLQGVTEAFFGQGTRLTVV.

This clonotype was counted at least ten times. A clone one base away is much larger, so this may be a read error. The chain uses TRBV12-3 or TRBV12-4 and TRBJ2-7; tentative D call: TRBD1 (6 bases). Trimming removed 5 bases from V and 1 base from J, with 9 bases in between. CDR3 length: 13 residues. CDR3 residues: CASSDGQSYEQYF. The CDR3 DNA is TGTGCCAGCAGTGACGGACAGTCCTACGAGCAGTACTTC.

This clonotype occurred a few times. This sequence joins TRBV5-1 and TRBJ2-7; tentatively, D is TRBD2 (6 bases). The CDR3 totals 14 residues. The germline V gene has CDR1 SGHRS and CDR2 YFSETQ. As DNA, the CDR3 is TGCCAACACTTCCGGGGACTTCTTTCCTACGAGCAGTACTTC. Translating gives CQHFRGLLSYEQYF.

This clonotype was detected ten times or more. This chain uses TRBV30 with TRBJ1-1; 7 nucleotides line up with TRBD1. CDR1 is GTSNPN, CDR2 SVGIG, per germline (reference sequence). The CDR3 has 15 amino acids. With 2 bases clipped from V and 2 bases from J, the junction kept 8 bases outside the gene matches. The DNA of the CDR3 is TGTGCCTGGAGTTTCCGAGGGACAGCCAACACTGAAGCTTTCTTT. It specifies CAWSFRGTANTEAFF.

This clonotype was recorded at least ten times. The rearrangement links TRBV28 to TRBJ2-7; D remains unclear. This CDR3 is built from 12 residues. The V gene's germline CDR1 is MDHEN and CDR2 SYDVKM. V was clipped by 2 bases and J by 6 bases, with 8 bases between them. CDR3 coding DNA: TGTGCCAGCAGTTTAAGCGTCTCCGAGCAGTACTTC. This translates into CASSLSVSEQYF.

This clonotype was recorded many times. The rearrangement links TRBV15 to TRBJ1-2; TRBD1 is a possible D gene (5 bases). Germline CDR1 is LNHNV and CDR2 is YYDKDF (reference sequence). The CDR3 contains 14 residues. Trimming took off 2 bases at V and 4 bases at J, with 11 bases between the two ends. This chain's CDR3 is CATSRKTAIYGYTF. For the CDR3, the DNA is TGTGCCACCAGCAGAAAGACAGCTATCTATGGCTACACCTTC.

The table lists this clonotype with many counts. The gene calls are TRBV20-1 and TRBJ2-7, with D maybe TRBD1 (6 bases). From germline, CDR1 is DFQATT and CDR2 SNEGSKA (reference sequence). Trimming removed 3 bases from V and 9 bases from J, with 21 bases in between. The CDR3 loop spans 14 amino acids. In DNA, the CDR3 is TGCAGTGCTAGTCCACACCAAACAGGGTTTGGGCAGTACTTC. Translating gives CSASPHQTGFGQYF.

About this clonotype: A much larger clone sits a single nucleotide away, making a read error possible. In DNA, the CDR3 is TGTGCCAGCAGCAAAACAGGGACTTTGAGCACTGAAGCTTGCTTT. Residues: CASSKTGTLSTEACF. The chain is built from TRBV7-2 and TRBJ1-1; D might be TRBD1 (6 bases). Germline lookup yields CDR1 SGHTA and CDR2 FQGNSA. This CDR3 has 15 amino acids.

Many counts were recorded for this clonotype. CDR3 in amino acids: CASSLDIWDVGSPLHF. The CDR3 coding sequence is TGTGCCAGCAGCTTAGATATCTGGGATGTCGGGTCACCCCTCCACTTT. V and J are TRBV11-2 and TRBJ1-6; D gene uncertain. Germline loops: CDR1 SGHAT, CDR2 FQNNGV. This CDR3 spans 16 amino acids. Trimming removed 0 bases from V and 10 bases from J, with 16 bases in between. Combining the CDR3 with reference TRBV11-2 and TRBJ1-6 gives the whole variable domain EAGVAQSPRYKIIEKRQSVAFWCNPISGHATLYWYQQILGQGPKLLIQFQNNGVVDDSQLPKDRFSAERLKGVDSTLKIQPAKLEDSAVYLCASSLDIWDVGSPLHFGNGTRLTVT.

This clonotype was detected only a few times. A much larger clone lies one base from this, so it may be a read error. The J gene is TRBJ1-2, the V gene TRBV3-1; a weak D match, TRBD1 (6 bases). The CDR3 sequence is 15 residues long. Per the germline V gene, CDR1 is LGHDT and CDR2 is YNNKEL (reference sequence). The CDR3 nucleotides read TGTGCCGGCAGCCAAGACGCAGGGGTTAACTATGGCTACACCTTC. This gives the protein CAGSQDAGVNYGYTF. The variable domain in full, completed from reference TRBV3-1 and TRBJ1-2, reads DTAVSQTPKYLVTQMGNDKSIKCEQNLGHDTMYWYKQDSKKFLKIMFSYNNKELIINETVPNRFSPKSPDKAHLNLHINSLELGDSAVYFCAGSQDAGVNYGYTFGSGTRLTVV.

This clonotype was observed at least ten times. The chain combines TRBV19 with TRBJ2-7; 11 bases are shared with TRBD2. This CDR3 contains 16 residues. J was trimmed by 1 base and V by 6 bases; bases with no gene match: 8. The germline V gene has CDR1 LNHDA and CDR2 SQIVND (reference sequence). The CDR3 nucleotides are TGTGCCAGTAGCTCACCTGGGACTAGCGGATCCTACGAGCAGTACTTC. Amino acid sequence: CASSSPGTSGSYEQYF.

This clonotype has ten or more counts. No conserved phenylalanine or tryptophan ends this CDR3, so it is likely a read error. The V and J genes are TRBV20-1 and TRBJ1-6; 9 positions agree with TRBD1. The junction had 10 bases not matched to a gene; V was cut back by 2 bases and J by 11 bases. The CDR3 sequence is 15 residues long. Germline V gene sequence: CDR1 DFQATT, CDR2 SNEGSKA (reference sequence). CDR3 sequence: CSARSPRDRVTPLHS. CDR3 DNA: TGCAGTGCTAGAAGCCCCCGGGACAGGGTTACACCCCTCCACTCT.

In its sample, this clonotype was seen many times. The rearrangement joins TRBV2 to TRBJ1-1; maybe TRBD1 (5 bases). The CDR3 has 14 amino acids. Per germline, CDR1 SNHLY and CDR2 FYNNEI. The ends were cut back, 4 bases at V and 2 bases at J, with 11 bases in the middle. Here the CDR3 DNA reads TGTGCCAGCAGTGTCGGGCAGGGTAACACTGAAGCTTTCTTT. Protein product: CASSVGQGNTEAFF.